This T cell receptor beta chain was retrieved from a study of blood T cell repertoires in COVID-19. V shed 8 bases and J shed 13 bases, with 18 bases lying between them. The CDR3 contains 12 residues. Germline assignment: CDR1 SNHLY and CDR2 FYNNEI. Here immunoSEQ multiplex PCR was the method, and the copy in TCRdb shows in-frame clones only, minus some. The repertoire has hundreds of thousands of clones, about 90% of them found once; the top ten carry around 3%. The sequence came from a woman in her 30s with COVID-19, enrolled during active disease. Specimen: peripheral blood. The gene calls are TRBV2 and TRBJ2-1; no firm D call. In nucleotides, the CDR3 is TGTGCCAGCTTAAGCGAATCGTTTGGTCAGTTCTTC. It is translated as CASLSESFGQFF.